This TCR beta chain was sequenced for a study of T-cell reconstitution after alpha-beta-depleted transplantation in children. Points from the study as a whole: Some patients' high day-60 TCRbeta diversity was traced to surviving recipient T cells and thymic progenitors. T-cell counts and diversity were attributed mostly to newly produced T cells one year after transplant. Where alpha-beta T cells came from about two months after transplant was reportedly several hundred expanded graft clones.

Germline loops: CDR1 SGHNT, CDR2 YYREEE (reference sequence). The CDR3 loop spans 15 amino acids. V was cut by 5 bases and J by 2 bases, with 17 bases left in between. Turning to this clonotype: Its antigen is not identified.

Preparation of the TCRbeta library used unique molecular identifiers. MiXCR was run by TCRdb on the PCR reads, yielding one entry per CDR3 protein. The sample includes approximately 490,000 distinct CDR3 sequences, 10% of them seen just once. J is TRBJ2-7 and V is TRBV5-4, with D tentatively TRBD1 or TRBD2 (5 bases each). The source material was PBMCs, sampled before TCRalphabeta/CD19-depleted stem cell transplant. This receptor was taken from a child aged 2 to 9 with inherited bone marrow failure, due to receive a stem cell transplant. CDR3 nucleotides: TGTGCCAGCAGTTCCTCCCGGGACCGTGCCTACGAGCAGTACTTC. Protein sequence: CASSSSRDRAYEQYF.